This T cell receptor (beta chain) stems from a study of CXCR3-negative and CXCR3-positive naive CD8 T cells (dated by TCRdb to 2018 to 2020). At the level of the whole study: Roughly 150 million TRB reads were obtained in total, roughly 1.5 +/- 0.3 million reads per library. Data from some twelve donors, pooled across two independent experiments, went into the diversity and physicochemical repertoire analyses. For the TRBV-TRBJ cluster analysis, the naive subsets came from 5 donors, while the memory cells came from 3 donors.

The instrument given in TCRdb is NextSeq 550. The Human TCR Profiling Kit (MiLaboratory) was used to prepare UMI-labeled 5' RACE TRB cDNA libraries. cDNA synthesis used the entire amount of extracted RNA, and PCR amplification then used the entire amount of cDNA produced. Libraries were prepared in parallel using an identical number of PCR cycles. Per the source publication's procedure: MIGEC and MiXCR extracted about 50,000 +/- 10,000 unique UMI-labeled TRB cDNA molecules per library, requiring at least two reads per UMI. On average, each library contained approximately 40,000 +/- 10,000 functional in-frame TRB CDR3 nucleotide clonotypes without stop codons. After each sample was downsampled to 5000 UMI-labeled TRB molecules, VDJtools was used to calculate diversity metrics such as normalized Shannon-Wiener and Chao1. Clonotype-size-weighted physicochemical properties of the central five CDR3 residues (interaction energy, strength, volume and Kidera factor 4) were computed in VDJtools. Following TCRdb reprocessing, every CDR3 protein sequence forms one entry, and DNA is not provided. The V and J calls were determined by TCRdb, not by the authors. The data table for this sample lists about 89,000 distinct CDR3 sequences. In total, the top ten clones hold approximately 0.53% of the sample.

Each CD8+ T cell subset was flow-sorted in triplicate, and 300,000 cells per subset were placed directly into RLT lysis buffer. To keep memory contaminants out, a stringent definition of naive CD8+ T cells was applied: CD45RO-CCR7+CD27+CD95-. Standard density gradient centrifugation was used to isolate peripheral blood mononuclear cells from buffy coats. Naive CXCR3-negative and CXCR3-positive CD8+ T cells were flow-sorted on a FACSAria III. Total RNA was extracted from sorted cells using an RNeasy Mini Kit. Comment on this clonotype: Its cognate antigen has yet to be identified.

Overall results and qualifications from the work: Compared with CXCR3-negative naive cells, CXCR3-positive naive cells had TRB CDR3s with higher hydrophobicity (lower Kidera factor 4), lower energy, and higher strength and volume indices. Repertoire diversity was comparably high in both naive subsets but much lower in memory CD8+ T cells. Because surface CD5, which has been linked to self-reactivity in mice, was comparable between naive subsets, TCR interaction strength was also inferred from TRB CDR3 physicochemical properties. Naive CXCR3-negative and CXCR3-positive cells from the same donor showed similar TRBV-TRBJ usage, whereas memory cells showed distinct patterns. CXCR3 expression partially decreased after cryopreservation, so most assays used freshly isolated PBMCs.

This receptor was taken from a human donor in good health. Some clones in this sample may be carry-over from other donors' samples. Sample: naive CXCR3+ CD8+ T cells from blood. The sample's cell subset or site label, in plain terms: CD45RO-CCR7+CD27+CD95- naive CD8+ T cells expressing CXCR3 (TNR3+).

CDR3 reads: CASSSPGQGNEKLFF. The chain uses TRBV7-6 and TRBJ1-4; lacking DNA, the TRBD1 call made by TCRdb goes unchecked. Including the terminal cysteine and phenylalanine, the CDR3 comprises 15 residues. No DNA sequence was recorded. The germline V gene sets CDR1 to SGHVS and CDR2 to FNYEAQ.